There are a few counts of the clone carrying this T cell receptor beta chain. Its cognate antigen is unknown. In germline, CDR1 is SEHNR, CDR2 FQNEAQ (reference sequence). The CDR3 consists of 14 residues. The V end was cut by 3 bases, the J end by 0 bases, with 8 bases between. TCRdb ran MiXCR on the reads and lists one entry per CDR3 protein. The sample has about 110,000 distinct CDR3 sequences, about 28% seen once. This sample is drawn from a study of T cell repertoires in cytomegalovirus infection. Study as a whole: CMV epitopes, recently identified HLA-C-restricted and well-studied HLA-B-restricted, were used. TCR beta signatures that were public indicated CMV infection and matching HLA type. Study-level results: Cumulative public TCR beta family frequency identified CMV carriers with the relevant HLA.

The sample here was CD8+ T cells from cultured PBMCs, taken from culture after CMV antigen stimulation. The source is a human donor in good health (CMV status not recorded). Some clones in this sample may be carry-over from other donors' samples. The chain has TRBV7-9 and TRBJ1-2, with unresolved D. DNA of the CDR3: TGTGCCAGCAGCTTTGGCAACGCTAACTATGGCTACACCTTC. It translates to CASSFGNANYGYTF.